This T cell receptor (beta chain) was retrieved from a study of tumor and adjacent non-tumor tissue in lung cancer. Study context: Histology: under 15 adenocarcinoma, a couple of squamous cell carcinoma, 1 small cell lung cancer.

RNA was extracted from bulk tissue without any cell sorting. A modified ARM-PCR protocol with three rounds of nested PCR amplified TCRbeta. TCRdb reprocessed the multiplex PCR reads with MiXCR, giving one entry per CDR3 protein. Of 84,000 or so distinct CDR3 sequences detected, around 59% appear once; the ten largest clones hold around 15%. From germline, CDR1 is ENHRY and CDR2 SYGVKD. The CDR3 is made up of 15 amino acids. The V end was cut by 5 bases, the J end by 7 bases, with 21 bases between. The source is a man aged 65 to 79 with non-small cell lung cancer. V gene TRBV10-3 combines with J gene TRBJ2-7; TRBD2 might be the D (6 bases). The sequencing input was lung tumor tissue. The CDR3 is CAISKVGGARVEQYF. The CDR3 coding sequence is TGTGCCATCAGTAAGGTCGGCGGGGCCCGGGTGGAGCAGTACTTC.